This TCR beta chain comes out of a study of blood T cell repertoires in COVID-19. On the study more broadly: Specimens from acute and convalescent COVID-19 originated in the United States, Italy and Spain. Sources were T cells, B-cell-depleted T cells, or PBMCs; the material itself was cDNA or gDNA.

Assay used: immunoSEQ multiplex PCR; TCRdb lists only in-frame clones, some missing. The profile shows over 90,000 clones, 70% to 90% of them singletons. The CDR3 consists of 14 residues. V dropped 5 bases and J dropped 6; count of bases not matched to a gene: 6. Per germline, CDR1 SGHTA and CDR2 FQGTGA. What was sequenced was peripheral blood. This rearrangement joins TRBV7-3 to TRBJ2-3; 9 bases line up with TRBD1. The receptor was derived from a middle-aged man with active COVID-19. CDR3 loop: CASSRTGAGDTQYF. DNA of the CDR3: TGTGCCAGCAGCAGGACAGGGGCGGGGGATACGCAGTATTTT.